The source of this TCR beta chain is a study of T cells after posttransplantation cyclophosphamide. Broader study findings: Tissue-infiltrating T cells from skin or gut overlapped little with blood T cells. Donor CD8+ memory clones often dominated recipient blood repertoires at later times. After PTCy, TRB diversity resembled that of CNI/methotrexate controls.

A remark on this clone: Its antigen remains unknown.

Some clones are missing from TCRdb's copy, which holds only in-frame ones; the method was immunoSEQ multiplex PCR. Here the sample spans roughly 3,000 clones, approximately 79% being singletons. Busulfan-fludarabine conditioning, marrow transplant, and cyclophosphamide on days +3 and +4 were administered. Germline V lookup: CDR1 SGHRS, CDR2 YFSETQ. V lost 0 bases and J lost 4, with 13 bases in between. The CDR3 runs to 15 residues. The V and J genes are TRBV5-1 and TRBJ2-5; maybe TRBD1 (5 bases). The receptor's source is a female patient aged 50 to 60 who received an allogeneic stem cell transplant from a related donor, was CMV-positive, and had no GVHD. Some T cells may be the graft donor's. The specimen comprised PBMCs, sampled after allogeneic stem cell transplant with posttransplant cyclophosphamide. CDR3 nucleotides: TGCGCCAGCAGCTTGGTTGGGTATCAGGGAGAGACCCAGTACTTC. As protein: CASSLVGYQGETQYF.